A few counts support the clone carrying this T cell receptor (beta chain). The antigen is undetermined. The source of the sample is a study of post-analysis software for immune sequencing data. cDNA libraries of TCR beta carried unique molecular identifiers. When about 0.9 to 10 million T cells were used, they gave about 550,000 cDNA molecules. TCRdb re-analysed the PCR reads in MiXCR, keeping a single row per CDR3 protein. The data show 700,000 to 800,000 distinct CDR3 sequences, 30% seen once. Trimming left V 3 bases short and J 6 bases short, with 8 bases between. There are 12 residues in the CDR3. CDR1 is MNHEY, CDR2 SMNVEV, per germline (reference sequence). Study-wide findings and caveats: The study found significantly lower normalized Chao1 diversity in multiple sclerosis patients than in controls. Patients used about 5 TRBV segments, including TRBV5-6, TRBV5-1 and TRBV20-1, more often than controls. Batch-mates among the samples co-clustered strongly by F measure.

Sequenced input: blood. This chain links TRBV27 with TRBJ1-1; D not resolved. This TCR derives from a girl aged 10-17 years with multiple sclerosis. The CDR3 loop is CASSFWGAEAFF. In DNA form, the CDR3 reads TGTGCCAGCAGTTTTTGGGGAGCTGAAGCTTTCTTT.